The present entry profiles one TCR beta chain with its context. The CDR3 is 11 residues long. The V end lost 0 bases, the J end lost 5 bases, and 2 bases lay between the germline ends. The V gene's germline CDR1 is LGHDT and CDR2 YNNKEL (reference sequence). MiXCR, run by TCRdb on the 5' RACE reads, gives a single entry per CDR3 protein. The profile shows 35,000 to 50,000 distinct CDR3 sequences, 30% of them singletons. The sequenced sample consisted of tumor-infiltrating memory CD4+ T cells sorted from the breast tumor. The subset was: memory CD4+ T cells, CD4+CD45RO+CD25-. The chain combines TRBV3-1 with TRBJ2-7; D gene ambiguous. The receptor was isolated from a female donor with breast cancer. The CDR3 loop is CASSQEHEQYF. DNA of the CDR3: TGTGCCAGCAGCCAAGAGCACGAGCAGTACTTC.